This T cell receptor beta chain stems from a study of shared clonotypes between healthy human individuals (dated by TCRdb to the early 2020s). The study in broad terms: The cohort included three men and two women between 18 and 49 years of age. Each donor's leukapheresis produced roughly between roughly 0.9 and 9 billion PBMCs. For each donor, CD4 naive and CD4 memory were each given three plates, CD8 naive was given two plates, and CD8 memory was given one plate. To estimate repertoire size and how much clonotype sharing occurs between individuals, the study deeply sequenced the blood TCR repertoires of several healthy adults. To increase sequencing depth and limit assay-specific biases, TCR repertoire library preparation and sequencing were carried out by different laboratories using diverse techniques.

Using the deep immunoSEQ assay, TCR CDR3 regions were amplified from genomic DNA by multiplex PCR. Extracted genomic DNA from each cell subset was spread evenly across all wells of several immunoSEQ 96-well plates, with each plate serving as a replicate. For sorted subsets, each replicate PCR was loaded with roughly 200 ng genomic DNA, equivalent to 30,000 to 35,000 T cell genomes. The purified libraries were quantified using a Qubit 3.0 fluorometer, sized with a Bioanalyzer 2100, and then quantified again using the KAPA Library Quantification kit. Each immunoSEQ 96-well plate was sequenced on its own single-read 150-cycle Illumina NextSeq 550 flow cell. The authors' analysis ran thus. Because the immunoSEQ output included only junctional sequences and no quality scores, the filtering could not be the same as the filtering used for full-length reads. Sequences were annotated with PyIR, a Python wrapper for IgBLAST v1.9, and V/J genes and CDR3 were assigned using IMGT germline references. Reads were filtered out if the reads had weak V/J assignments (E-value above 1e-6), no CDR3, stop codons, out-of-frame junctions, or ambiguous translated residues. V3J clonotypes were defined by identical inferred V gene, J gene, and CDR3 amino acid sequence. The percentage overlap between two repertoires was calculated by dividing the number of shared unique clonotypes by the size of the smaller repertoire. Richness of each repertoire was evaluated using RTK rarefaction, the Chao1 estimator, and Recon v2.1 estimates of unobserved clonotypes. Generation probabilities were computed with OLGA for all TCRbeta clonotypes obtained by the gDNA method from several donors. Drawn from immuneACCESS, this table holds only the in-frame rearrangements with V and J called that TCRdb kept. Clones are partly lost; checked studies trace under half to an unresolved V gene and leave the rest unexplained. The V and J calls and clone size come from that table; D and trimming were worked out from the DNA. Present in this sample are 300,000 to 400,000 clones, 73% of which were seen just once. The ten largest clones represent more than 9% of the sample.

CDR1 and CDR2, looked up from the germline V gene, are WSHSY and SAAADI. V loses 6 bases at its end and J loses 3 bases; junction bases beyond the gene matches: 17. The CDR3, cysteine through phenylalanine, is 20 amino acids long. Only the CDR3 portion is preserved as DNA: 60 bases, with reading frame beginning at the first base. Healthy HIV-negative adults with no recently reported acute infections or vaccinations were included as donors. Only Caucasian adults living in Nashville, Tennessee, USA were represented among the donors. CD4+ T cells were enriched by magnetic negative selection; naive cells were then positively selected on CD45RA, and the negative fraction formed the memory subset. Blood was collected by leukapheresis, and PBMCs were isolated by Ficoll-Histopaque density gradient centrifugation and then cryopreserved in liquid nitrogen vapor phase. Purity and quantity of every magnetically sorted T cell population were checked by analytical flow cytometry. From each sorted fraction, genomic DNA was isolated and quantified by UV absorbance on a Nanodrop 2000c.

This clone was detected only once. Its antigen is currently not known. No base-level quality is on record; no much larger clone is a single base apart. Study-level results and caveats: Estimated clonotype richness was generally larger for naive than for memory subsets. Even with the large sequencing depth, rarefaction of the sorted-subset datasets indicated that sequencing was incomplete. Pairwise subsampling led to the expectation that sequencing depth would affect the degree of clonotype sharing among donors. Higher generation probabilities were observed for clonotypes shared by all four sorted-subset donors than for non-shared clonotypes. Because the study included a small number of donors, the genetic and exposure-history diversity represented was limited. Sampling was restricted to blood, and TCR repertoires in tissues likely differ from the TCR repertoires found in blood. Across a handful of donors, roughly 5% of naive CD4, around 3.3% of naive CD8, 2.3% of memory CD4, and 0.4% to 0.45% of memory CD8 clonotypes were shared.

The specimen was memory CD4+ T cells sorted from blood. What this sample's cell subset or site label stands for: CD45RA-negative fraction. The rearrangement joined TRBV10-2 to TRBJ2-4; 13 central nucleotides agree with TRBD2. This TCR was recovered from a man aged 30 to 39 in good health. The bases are TGCGCCAGCAGGCGGCCCGGACTAGCGGGAGCCCCGAGGGACAAAAACATTCAGTACTTC. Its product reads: CASRRPGLAGAPRDKNIQYF.